Sequencing of this TCR beta chain was carried out in a study of shared clonotypes between healthy human individuals. The CDR3 covers 14 residues. Trimming took off 0 bases at V and 2 bases at J, with 8 bases between the two ends. In germline, CDR1 is MNHNY, CDR2 SVGAGI (reference sequence). General observations from the study: Some clonotypes were shared by all four sorted-subset donors, while others were not shared. The non-shared ones had lower generation probabilities than the shared ones. Among the subsets, naive ones generally showed larger estimated richness than memory ones.

A word on this clone: The target antigen is unknown. The same CDR3 also results from other DNA sequences found in this sample.

Original methodology: Junction-only immunoSEQ data arrived without quality scores, meaning filtering differed. The protocol was immunoSEQ multiplex PCR, while the TCRdb copy is restricted to in-frame clones and leaves out a portion. That table supplies the V and J calls and clone size; D and trimming were determined from the DNA. The data hold some 2,100,000 clones, with approximately 95% observed a single time. The sample taken for sequencing was naive CD4+ T cells sorted from blood. Subset described: CD45RA+ positively selected. The receptor comes from a man aged 18 to 30 in good health. The chain recombines TRBV6-6 with TRBJ2-7; the D is unclear. CDR3 sequence: CASSYSSGPYEQYF. DNA for the CDR3: TGTGCCAGCAGTTACTCGTCCGGACCCTACGAGCAGTACTTC.